Each of the 20 T cell receptor beta chains below was sequenced from the same sample in a study of a mutant IDH1 vaccine in newly diagnosed glioma (dated by TCRdb to about 2021). Library preparation used the immunoSEQ multiplex PCR assay. The source is immuneACCESS, and TCRdb retained only in-frame sequences with V and J called. Part of the clones is not carried over; for the studies checked, unresolved V genes explain less than half of this, and the remainder is unexplained. This sample holds roughly 61,000 clones; around 80% were observed only once. Jointly, the top ten make up more than 5.5% of the sample. The sample's time point label is to be understood as: week 11, during vaccination. Each vaccine dose, consisting of 300 ug of a 20-mer mutant IDH1 peptide in Montanide, was administered subcutaneously with topical imiquimod. These receptors have no known antigen. The specimen was PBMCs, collected from a glioma patient whose treatment included an IDH1 peptide vaccine. The receptors were sampled from a man over 45 with glioma.

The gene calls are TRBV25-1 and TRBJ2-1; 8 nucleotides line up with TRBD2. This CDR3 is built from 16 residues. The germline gives CDR1 MGHDK, CDR2 SYGVNS. The junction had 19 bases not matched to a gene; V was cut back by 8 bases and J by 10 bases. This CDR3 is CASLHPGTSDSGEQFF. The DNA for the CDR3 is TGTGCCAGCCTTCATCCCGGGACTAGTGACTCAGGCGAGCAGTTCTTC.

A few counts support this clone. The V gene is TRBV9, the J gene TRBJ1-1, with TRBD1 identical over 7 bases. V lost 3 bases to trimming and J lost 1 base; unmatched junction nucleotides: 3. Germline-derived CDR1 and CDR2 are SGDLS and YYNGEE. The CDR3 consists of 14 residues. The chain's CDR3 is CASSGGTANTEAFF. The CDR3 region has the DNA TGTGCCAGCAGCGGAGGGACAGCGAACACTGAAGCTTTCTTT.

This clone has a handful of counts. The chain is built from TRBV7-9 and TRBJ2-3; maybe TRBD2 (5 bases). V was clipped by 4 bases and J by 0 bases, with 8 bases between them. The CDR3 loop spans 14 amino acids. Germline CDR1 SEHNR, CDR2 FQNEAQ (reference sequence). CDR3 in DNA: TGTGCCAGCAGCTCTGGGAGTAGCACAGATACGCAGTATTTT. It encodes CASSSGSSTDTQYF.

J is TRBJ2-7 and V is TRBV6-5, with D possibly TRBD2 on 5 matching bases. This CDR3 has 15 residues. Germline CDR1 MNHEY, CDR2 SVGAGI. The V gene lost 2 bases and the J gene lost 6 bases, with 17 bases spanning the gap. The CDR3, as DNA: TGTGCCAGCAGTTACGGTCGGACTCTAGTGTCCGAGCAGTACTTC. This encodes CASSYGRTLVSEQYF.

The V call is TRBV20-1, the J call TRBJ1-2; weak D call: TRBD1 (6 bases). The V end was cut by 6 bases, the J end by 4 bases, with 9 bases between. This CDR3 has 11 amino acids. The germline V gene has CDR1 DFQATT and CDR2 SNEGSKA (reference sequence). The CDR3 nucleotides are TGCAGTGCAACACAGGGCTATGGCTACACCTTC. Translated: CSATQGYGYTF.

This sequence joins TRBV6-1 and TRBJ1-4; no firm D call. Trimming shortened V by 2 bases and J by 6 bases, and 10 bases separated the two germline ends. The CDR3 consists of 14 residues. Germline V gene sequence: CDR1 MNHNS, CDR2 SASEGT. The CDR3 DNA follows: TGTGCCAGCAGTGAAAGCACAGAGTATGAAAAACTGTTTTTT. Encoded protein: CASSESTEYEKLFF.

This clone was picked up a small number of times. The chain uses TRBV5-1 and TRBJ1-1; D is unclear. The V gene lost 2 bases and the J gene lost 4 bases, with 9 bases spanning the gap. The CDR3 has 13 amino acids. Looked up from germline, CDR1 is SGHRS and CDR2 is YFSETQ. CDR3: CASSLIDATEAFF. DNA for the CDR3: TGCGCCAGCAGCTTAATCGATGCCACTGAAGCTTTCTTT.

The V gene is TRBV25-1, the J gene TRBJ2-1; D might be TRBD1 (6 bases). Looked up from germline, CDR1 is MGHDK and CDR2 is SYGVNS. The CDR3 loop spans 11 amino acids. Trimming took off 6 bases at V and 8 bases at J, with 8 bases between the two ends. CDR3 sequence reads: CASSYRDEQFF. The CDR3 DNA follows: TGTGCCAGCAGCTACAGGGATGAGCAGTTCTTC.

The gene calls are TRBV25-1 and TRBJ1-3; D gene unclear. Trimming stripped 7 bases from V and 3 bases from J, with 4 bases between. The CDR3 consists of 11 residues. The germline gives CDR1 MGHDK, CDR2 SYGVNS. The CDR3 spells CASIDGNTIYF. CDR3 bases: TGTGCCAGCATAGATGGAAACACCATATATTTT.

The chain recombines TRBV10-1 with TRBJ2-3; the match to TRBD1 covers 9 bases. The CDR3 has 19 amino acids. In germline, CDR1 is WNHNN, CDR2 SYGVQD (reference sequence). J was trimmed by 0 bases and V by 4 bases; bases with no gene match: 14. CDR3 residues: CASSGRRTGDTISTDTQYF. The CDR3 nucleotides read TGCGCCAGCAGTGGACGCAGGACAGGGGATACTATTAGCACAGATACGCAGTATTTT.

This chain joins TRBV4-3 and TRBJ1-1; a possible D gene is TRBD1 (6 bases). Germline CDR1 is LGHNA and CDR2 is YSLEER. V was shortened by 1 base and J by 7 bases, with 10 bases between the two germline ends. The CDR3 runs 13 residues. The CDR3 loop reads CASSQGGGNEAFF. The DNA of the CDR3 is TGCGCCAGCAGCCAAGGAGGGGGAAATGAAGCTTTCTTT.

This clone showed up just a few times. The chain joins TRBV5-1 to TRBJ2-1; TRBD2 aligns across 10 bases. CDR1 is SGHRS, CDR2 YFSETQ, per germline. This CDR3 comprises 16 residues. Losses at the gene ends were 6 bases for V and 7 bases for J; bases not matched to a gene: 13. This chain's CDR3 is CASMPSGGAGTNEQFF. The CDR3 bases are TGCGCCAGCATGCCCAGCGGGGGGGCCGGTACGAATGAGCAGTTCTTC.

The chain recombines TRBV14 with TRBJ2-5; perhaps TRBD1 as D (6 bases). V lost 1 base, J lost 5 bases, and 11 bases lay in between. The CDR3 length is 14 residues. Germline-derived CDR1 and CDR2 are SGHDN and FVKESK. CDR3 sequence reads: CASSQVVGAETQYF. The CDR3 nucleotides read TGTGCCAGCAGCCAAGTTGTGGGGGCGGAGACCCAGTACTTC.

The chain uses TRBV5-4 and TRBJ2-2, with 8 bases aligning to TRBD1. V lost 0 bases, J lost 7 bases, and 2 bases stayed unmatched. Germline values: CDR1 SGHNT, CDR2 YYREEE (reference sequence). The CDR3 covers 14 residues. CDR3 sequence: CASSLGQGIGELFF. The DNA of the CDR3 is TGTGCCAGCAGCTTGGGACAGGGGATCGGGGAGCTGTTTTTT.

The V gene is TRBV5-1, the J gene TRBJ2-2; 14 bases line up with TRBD2. Germline values: CDR1 SGHRS, CDR2 YFSETQ. The ends lost 4 bases at V and 0 bases at J; junction bases unmatched: 5. The CDR3 runs 18 residues. The CDR3 DNA sequence: TGCGCCAGCAGCGCCGGACTAGCGGGGGGTACGAACACCGGGGAGCTGTTTTTT. Amino acids: CASSAGLAGGTNTGELFF.

The CDR3 loop reads CASSSGGTGELFF. The CDR3 nucleotides are TGCGCCAGCAGTAGCGGCGGCACCGGGGAGCTGTTTTTT. J is TRBJ2-2 and V is TRBV5-1, with D possibly matching TRBD2 (6 bases). The V and J ends lost 5 bases and 4 bases respectively, with 9 bases between them. Germline values: CDR1 SGHRS, CDR2 YFSETQ. The CDR3 contains 13 residues. The full variable domain, completed using reference TRBV5-1 and TRBJ2-2, is KAGVTQTPRYLIKTRGQQVTLSCSPISGHRSVSWYQQTPGQGLQFLFEYFSETQRNKGNFPGRFSGRQFSNSRSEMNVSTLELGDSALYLCASSSGGTGELFFGEGSRLTVL.

The rearrangement joins TRBV6-1 to TRBJ2-3; D is perhaps TRBD1 or TRBD2 (7 bases each). The germline CDR1 and CDR2 sequences are MNHNS and SASEGT. V lost 4 bases and J lost 7, with 15 bases in between. The CDR3 contains 14 residues. The CDR3 DNA sequence: TGTGCCAGCAGTGGAGGGAGGGGGCCATATACGCAGTATTTT. Its protein product is CASSGGRGPYTQYF.

This clone was counted once. The chain employs TRBV2 and TRBJ2-7; TRBD1 might be the D (6 bases). In germline, CDR1 is SNHLY, CDR2 FYNNEI. Trimming took 6 bases from V and 4 from J, leaving 16 bases between them. The CDR3 runs 14 residues. DNA for the CDR3: TGTGCCAGCAGATTACTACAGGGCAAATACGAGCAGTACTTC. The encoded protein is CASRLLQGKYEQYF.

The chain combines TRBV19 with TRBJ1-5; possibly TRBD1 for D (6 bases). This CDR3 contains 14 residues. V lost 7 bases and J 5 bases, leaving 15 bases between the germline ends. The germline V gene has CDR1 LNHDA and CDR2 SQIVND (reference sequence). CDR3 protein: CASNLISGDQPQHF. As DNA, the CDR3 is TGTGCCAGTAATTTAATATCAGGGGATCAGCCCCAGCATTTT.

The chain is built from TRBV2 and TRBJ1-3, with a tentative D call TRBD1 (6 bases). The CDR3 is 15 amino acids. The germline V and J ends were trimmed by 4 bases and 0 bases, with 10 bases remaining between them. Germline values: CDR1 SNHLY, CDR2 FYNNEI. The CDR3 region is CASSATGYSGNTIYF. The CDR3 bases are TGTGCCAGCAGTGCAACAGGGTACTCTGGAAACACCATATATTTT.